This T cell receptor (beta chain) was obtained from a study of T-cell memory formation after mild COVID-19. As for the study in general: In these data, TCR clusters were largely donor specific.

TCR alpha and TCR beta cDNA libraries carrying sample barcodes and UMIs came from 5'RACE with constant-segment primers. TCRdb analysed the 5' RACE reads with MiXCR anew, one entry per CDR3 protein. The sample has approximately 350,000 distinct CDR3 sequences, roughly 14% seen once. Points from the study as a whole: The study found contracting CD4+ clones mainly in CM and EM and contracting CD8+ clones in EMRA. Some SARS-CoV-2-responding clones were already detected in memory before infection.

This clonotype was seen a handful of times. The target antigen is unknown. Trimming cost V 4 bases and J 3 bases; bases outside gene matches: 3. Germline CDR1 reads SGHRS; CDR2 reads YFSETQ. CDR3 length: 14 residues. The rearrangement links TRBV5-1 to TRBJ1-5; 8 bases fit TRBD1. The sequenced material came from PBMCs or a T cell subset sorted from them (not recorded which). The sequence came from a man aged 18 to 29 who had mild COVID-19 (a few samples of this study predate the infection). Cell type and time point are not known. CDR3 nucleotides: TGCGCCAGCAGCGAGACAGGGGACAATCAGCCCCAGCATTTT. Translated: CASSETGDNQPQHF.